These 31 T cell receptor beta chains share one sample of origin, sequenced in a study of blood T cells in healthy people across ages (dated by TCRdb to about 2015). The library was produced with 5' RACE. TCRdb records Illumina HiSeq 2500 as the sequencer. A second about 6 to 11 cycle PCR used a sample-barcoded 5' primer and a J-beta primer mix. The public reads were quality trimmed at Q25 with fastp and then assembled into clones with MiXCR by TCRdb, keeping productive beta chains. Records with the same CDR3 protein are collapsed into one entry carrying the most frequent genes and DNA. Present in this sample are about 930,000 distinct CDR3 sequences, 29% of which were seen just once. The ten largest clonotypes hold 10% to 13% of the sample. Separately, the same data were catalogued under a study of T cells of mothers and their children.

The specimen was blood. The receptors here all came from a woman aged 40 to 50 in good health.

J is TRBJ1-2 and V is TRBV7-9; D remains ambiguous. Trimming took 5 bases from V and 7 from J, leaving 8 bases between them. This CDR3 spans 11 amino acids. CDR1 SEHNR and CDR2 FQNEAQ come from the germline V gene (reference sequence). Written as DNA, the CDR3 is TGTGCCAGCAGCCCGGACTTTGGCTACACCTTC. Translation: CASSPDFGYTF.

At least ten counts were recorded for this clonotype. The rearrangement joins TRBV29-1 to TRBJ2-5, with a possible D match to TRBD2 (6 bases). Germline loops: CDR1 SQVTM, CDR2 ANQGSEA. V shed 6 bases and J shed 1 base, with 15 bases lying between them. This CDR3 has 14 residues. CDR3 DNA sequence: TGCAGCGTCGACCCCCGGGGGTCCCAAGAGACCCAGTACTTC. This codes for CSVDPRGSQETQYF.

This clonotype was observed a few times. The chain links TRBV3-1 to TRBJ2-5, with 12 bases fitting TRBD2. CDR1 is LGHDT and CDR2 is YNNKEL in the germline V gene (reference sequence). The CDR3 sequence is 16 residues long. V gave up 4 bases and J gave up 4 bases; unmatched junction bases: 7. This CDR3 reads CASSPPSGGAGETQYF. The CDR3, as DNA: TGTGCCAGCAGCCCACCTAGCGGGGGGGCCGGAGAGACCCAGTACTTC.

This clonotype was seen a few times. The gene calls are TRBV15 and TRBJ2-3; D not certain. The germline V and J ends were trimmed by 1 base and 3 bases, with 11 bases remaining between them. Germline assignment: CDR1 LNHNV and CDR2 YYDKDF (reference sequence). This CDR3 has 15 amino acids. CDR3 protein: CATSRALGLTDTQYF. The DNA for the CDR3 is TGTGCCACCAGCAGAGCGCTCGGGCTTACAGATACGCAGTATTTT.

The rearrangement uses TRBV28 and TRBJ2-7, with D uncertain. The CDR3 totals 14 residues. Germline V lookup: CDR1 MDHEN, CDR2 SYDVKM. V lost 3 bases and J 6 bases, leaving 15 bases between the germline ends. The chain's CDR3 is CASSFKFISSEQYF. CDR3 DNA: TGTGCCAGCAGTTTTAAATTTATCAGCTCCGAGCAGTACTTC. Combining the CDR3 with reference TRBV28 and TRBJ2-7 gives the whole variable domain DVKVTQSSRYLVKRTGEKVFLECVQDMDHENMFWYRQDPGLGLRLIYFSYDVKMKEKGDIPEGYSVSREKKERFSLILESASTNQTSMYLCASSFKFISSEQYFGPGTRLTVT.

The chain joins TRBV2 to TRBJ2-3, with D uncertain. Germline assignment: CDR1 SNHLY and CDR2 FYNNEI. CDR3 size: 15 residues. V lost 5 bases, J lost 0 bases, and 12 bases lay in between. The DNA of the CDR3 is TGTGCCAGCAGTAAGTCCGCAGGCAGCACAGATACGCAGTATTTT. It specifies CASSKSAGSTDTQYF.

Notes on this clonotype: This may come from a read error, since a much larger clone is one base off. This chain joins TRBV2 and TRBJ2-7; TRBD1 is a possible D gene (6 bases). Germline CDR1 is SNHLY and CDR2 is FYNNEI. V was cut by 2 bases and J by 6 bases, with 17 bases left in between. This CDR3 has 15 amino acids. CDR3 residues: CASSERGQGFGEQYF. CDR3 bases: TGTGCCAGCAGTGAAAGAGGGCAGGGGTTCGGCGAGCAGTACTTC.

There are a few counts of this clonotype. The chain uses TRBV28 and TRBJ2-2, with D tentatively TRBD1 or TRBD2 (5 bases each). This CDR3 comprises 16 residues. V lost 6 bases and J 1 base, leaving 15 bases between the germline ends. In germline, CDR1 is MDHEN, CDR2 SYDVKM. Written as DNA, the CDR3 is TGTGCCAGCAGCCCGTTCGGGGCACTGAACACCGGGGAGCTGTTTTTT. The encoded protein is CASSPFGALNTGELFF.

This sequence joins TRBV6-2 or TRBV6-3 and TRBJ2-7, with D possibly matching TRBD1 (6 bases). The CDR3 is 13 amino acids. Germline V gene sequence: CDR1 MNHEY, CDR2 SVGEGT. Trimming removed 4 bases from V and 2 bases from J, with 9 bases in between. This CDR3 is CASSWGQPYEQYF. The CDR3 DNA follows: TGTGCCAGCAGTTGGGGACAACCCTACGAGCAGTACTTC.

Regarding this clonotype: A single base separates this from a much larger clone, so it may be a read error. J is TRBJ2-3 and V is TRBV5-1; D gene uncertain. The CDR3 sequence is 12 residues long. CDR1 and CDR2 from the germline V gene are SGHRS and YFSETQ. As DNA, the CDR3 is TGCGTCAGCAGCCATTTCCCCGATACGCAGTATTTT. Amino acids: CVSSHFPDTQYF.

This clonotype was observed a handful of times. The chain links TRBV28 to TRBJ2-7, with D unresolved. In germline, CDR1 is MDHEN, CDR2 SYDVKM. V gave up 7 bases and J gave up 3 bases, with 13 bases separating them. The CDR3 is 13 amino acids. CDR3 sequence reads: CASNHGPHYEQYF. In DNA form, the CDR3 reads TGTGCCAGCAACCACGGGCCCCACTACGAGCAGTACTTC.

The chain couples TRBV20-1 to TRBJ2-2; 9 bases align to TRBD2. The CDR3 is 14 residues long. V was clipped by 5 bases and J by 15 bases; unmatched bases: 16. Germline V gene sequence: CDR1 DFQATT, CDR2 SNEGSKA (reference sequence). CDR3 region: CSAGPTSGQALMFF. For the CDR3, the DNA is TGCAGTGCTGGTCCCACTAGCGGGCAAGCCTTGATGTTTTTT.

This clonotype was picked up many times. The chain uses TRBV29-1 and TRBJ2-7; tentatively, D is TRBD2 (6 bases). The germline V gene has CDR1 SQVTM and CDR2 ANQGSEA. V lost 3 bases to trimming and J lost 6 bases, with 9 bases between them. The CDR3 covers 11 residues. CDR3 sequence (DNA): TGCAGCGTTGACAGGGAGGCCGAGCAGTACTTC. This sequence encodes CSVDREAEQYF.

This clonotype has a handful of counts. One junction end does not reproduce the germline sequence, and a read error may be involved. The chain carries TRBV3-1 and TRBJ2-5; D is unresolved. Germline CDR1 and CDR2: LGHDT and YNNKEL (reference sequence). The CDR3 contains 14 residues. The CDR3, as DNA: TGTGCCAGCAGCCAAAATCGGGTCGGAGAGACCCGGTACTTC. Protein: CASSQNRVGETRYF.

The chain couples TRBV7-2 to TRBJ1-2, with TRBD1 matching over 10 bases. Trimming at V came to 1 base and at J to 3 bases, leaving 5 bases not matched to a gene. This CDR3 is built from 16 residues. Per the germline V gene, CDR1 is SGHTA and CDR2 is FQGNSA. The DNA of the CDR3 is TGTGCCAGCAGCTTAGGACAGGGGGCGTCTGACTATGGCTACACCTTC. It encodes CASSLGQGASDYGYTF.

This chain connects TRBV7-3 to TRBJ2-1; D possibly corresponds to TRBD2 (5 bases). The CDR3 has 14 residues. V lost 4 bases and J lost 0, with 7 bases in between. Germline V lookup: CDR1 SGHTA, CDR2 FQGTGA. This chain's CDR3 is CASSSDYSYNEQFF. CDR3 DNA sequence: TGTGCCAGCAGCTCCGACTACTCCTACAATGAGCAGTTCTTC.

Worth noting for this clonotype: This may come from a read error, since a much larger clone is one base off. The chain couples TRBV27 to TRBJ2-7; 12 bases are shared with TRBD1. The CDR3 runs to 16 residues. CDR1 MNHEY and CDR2 SMNVEV come from the germline V gene (reference sequence). Trimming at V came to 4 bases and at J to 4 bases, leaving 8 bases not matched to a gene. For the CDR3, the DNA is TGTGCCAGCAGTTCCCCGGGACAGGGGGCTTGTTACGAGCAGTACTTC. As protein: CASSSPGQGACYEQYF.

In this sample, this clonotype turned up a few times. V is TRBV24-1 and J is TRBJ2-5, with D perhaps TRBD1 (6 bases). There are 15 residues in the CDR3. Germline-derived CDR1 and CDR2 are KGHDR and SFDVKD. V lost 3 bases and J lost 1, with 11 bases in between. The CDR3: CATSDTTGFQETQYF. In nucleotides, the CDR3 is TGTGCCACCAGTGATACAACAGGGTTCCAAGAGACCCAGTACTTC.

The chain is built from TRBV15 and TRBJ1-1; a possible D gene is TRBD1 (5 bases). Looked up from germline, CDR1 is LNHNV and CDR2 is YYDKDF (reference sequence). The CDR3 contains 15 residues. V was cut by 0 bases and J by 2 bases, with 10 bases left in between. The CDR3 sequence is CATSRDSGGNTEAFF. CDR3 bases: TGTGCCACCAGCAGAGATTCGGGGGGAAACACTGAAGCTTTCTTT.

This clonotype was observed a single time. The germline gene is not matched at one end of the junction; a read error may be the cause. The rearrangement links TRBV5-1 to TRBJ2-5; D might be TRBD1 (5 bases). With the DNA end fitting TRBJ2-7 better, the J assignment may be wrong. CDR3 length equals 14 residues. CDR1 is SGHRS, CDR2 YFSETQ, per germline. CDR3 bases: TGCACCAGCAGCTCACAGGATGGGCCCTACGAGCAGTACTTC. Translating it yields CTSSSQDGPYEQYF.

This clonotype was seen a handful of times. The gene calls are TRBV7-9 and TRBJ2-1, with 15 bases fitting TRBD2. Germline lookup yields CDR1 SEHNR and CDR2 FQNEAQ (reference sequence). CDR3 size: 20 residues. Germline trimming cut 5 bases from V and 3 bases from J; bases unmatched to any gene: 14. CDR3 amino acids: CASSARPGTSGGTRYNEQFF. The CDR3 DNA is TGTGCCAGCAGCGCCCGTCCCGGGACTAGCGGGGGGACCCGCTACAATGAGCAGTTCTTC.

This clonotype has ten or more counts. The rearrangement uses TRBV7-2 and TRBJ2-7; TRBD2 agrees at 10 bases. J was trimmed by 2 bases and V by 2 bases; bases with no gene match: 6. Germline V lookup: CDR1 SGHTA, CDR2 FQGNSA. The CDR3 length is 16 residues. The DNA of the CDR3 is TGTGCCAGCAGCTTAACAGGACTAGCGGAGGCCTACGAGCAGTACTTC. Translation gives CASSLTGLAEAYEQYF.

This clonotype turned up a few times. For the CDR3, the DNA is TGTGCCAGCAGCCTCAGGGGAGCGGGGGGGCTAGCAAATGAGCAGTTCTTC. Its translation is CASSLRGAGGLANEQFF. The chain combines TRBV7-2 with TRBJ2-1; 10 nucleotides match TRBD2. This CDR3 contains 17 residues. CDR1 and CDR2 (germline): SGHTA, FQGNSA. Unmatched junction bases numbered 14, after V lost 5 bases and J lost 7 bases.

The chain joins TRBV12-3 or TRBV12-4 to TRBJ1-2, with TRBD1 matching over 10 bases. This CDR3 contains 13 residues. The junction had 8 bases not matched to a gene; V was cut back by 8 bases and J by 8 bases. The CDR3: CASGPGQGRGYTF. The CDR3, as DNA: TGTGCCAGCGGGCCGGGACAGGGGAGAGGCTACACCTTC.

Concerning this clonotype: A clone one base away is much larger, so this may be a read error. The rearrangement uses TRBV7-9 and TRBJ2-5; the D is unclear. The J call is in doubt because the DNA end fits TRBJ2-7 better. Germline-derived CDR1 and CDR2 are SEHNR and FQNEAQ (reference sequence). CDR3 length equals 14 residues. Here the CDR3 DNA reads TGTGCCAGCAGCTTAAGGAGTCCTCTGAACGAGCAGTACTTC. It yields the protein CASSLRSPLNEQYF.

This chain connects TRBV5-4 to TRBJ2-3; perhaps TRBD2 as D (6 bases). The length of the CDR3 is 13 residues. Germline-derived CDR1 and CDR2 are SGHNT and YYREEE (reference sequence). Between the trimmed V and J ends, which lost 4 bases and 8 bases, there was a span of 14 bases. The CDR3 DNA follows: TGTGCCAGCAGCCGAGGGACTTCAATTACGCAGTATTTT. Encoded protein: CASSRGTSITQYF.

V is TRBV11-2 and J is TRBJ2-5; perhaps D is TRBD1 or TRBD2 (5 bases each). CDR1 SGHAT and CDR2 FQNNGV come from the germline V gene. Trimming took 1 base from V and 2 from J, leaving 11 bases between them. This CDR3 has 15 residues. In DNA form, the CDR3 reads TGTGCCAGCAGCTTAGCGGGGACCCCACAAGAGACCCAGTACTTC. Its translation is CASSLAGTPQETQYF.

At least ten counts were recorded for this clonotype. This chain links TRBV5-1 with TRBJ2-3; D is ambiguous. The CDR3 spans 15 residues. Germline CDR1 and CDR2: SGHRS and YFSETQ. Trimming stripped 0 bases from V and 4 bases from J, with 12 bases between. DNA for the CDR3: TGCGCCAGCAGCTTGGCCACCCAGCAGCCAGATACGCAGTATTTT. Translating it yields CASSLATQQPDTQYF.

The chain links TRBV7-2 to TRBJ1-2; the match to TRBD1 covers 8 bases. CDR3 size: 14 residues. Germline V CDR1 and CDR2: SGHTA, FQGNSA. J was trimmed by 4 bases and V by 3 bases; bases with no gene match: 4. The CDR3 DNA is TGTGCCAGCAGCTTCCCAGGGGGCGCCTATGGCTACACCTTC. Translation: CASSFPGGAYGYTF.

The V gene is TRBV27, the J gene TRBJ1-3; D is unclear. V was pared by 4 bases and J by 0 bases, with 7 bases between. CDR3 length equals 14 residues. Germline lookup yields CDR1 MNHEY and CDR2 SMNVEV (reference sequence). CDR3 sequence: CASSSGISGNTIYF. The CDR3 DNA is TGTGCCAGCAGTTCAGGCATCTCTGGAAACACCATATATTTT.

A word on this clonotype: This may stem from a read error, because a much larger clone lies one nucleotide away. The rearrangement joins TRBV9 to TRBJ2-5, with 9 bases identical to TRBD1. The DNA end is more similar to TRBJ2-7, so the J call may be wrong. CDR1 and CDR2 from the germline V gene are SGDLS and YYNGEE. The CDR3 is made up of 14 amino acids. The CDR3 protein is CASSDWTGVSEQYF. The CDR3 region has the DNA TGTGCCAGCAGCGACTGGACAGGGGTGAGCGAGCAGTACTTC.